This is a list of T cell receptor beta chains from one sample in a study of blood T cell repertoires in COVID-19. Only in-frame clones appear in the TCRdb table, and some are missing; sequencing was by immunoSEQ multiplex PCR. Among approximately 300,000 clones, approximately 90% were seen once, and the ten largest hold roughly 2%. Sequencing was performed on peripheral blood. The receptors were sampled from a man aged 18 to 29 with active or convalescent COVID-19. CDR3s include the opening cysteine and the closing phenylalanine or tryptophan. Fields, in order: CDR3 length, D gene, V gene, J gene, CDR3 DNA, CDR3 protein. A D gene is named only where the DNA matches it firmly.

16	TRBD1	TRBV7-8	TRBJ2-5	TGTGCCAGCAGCTCACTGGCGGACAGGGTGCAAGAGACCCAGTACTTC	CASSSLADRVQETQYF
13	TRBD1	TRBV19	TRBJ1-5	TGTGCCAGCAACCGGGACAGAAATCAGCCCCAGCATTTT	CASNRDRNQPQHF
14	.	TRBV7-8	TRBJ2-3	TGTGCCAGCAGCTTGGCGGGCTCCGCATATACGCAGTATTTT	CASSLAGSAYTQYF
16	.	TRBV10-3	TRBJ1-6	TGTGCCATCAGTGAGTCTTCCGCGGTAATAGATTCACCCCTCCACTTT	CAISESSAVIDSPLHF
17	TRBD1	TRBV6-2/TRBV6-3	TRBJ1-5	TGTGCCAGCAGTGACTATCATAACAGGGGGCGGAATCAGCCCCAGCATTTT	CASSDYHNRGRNQPQHF
12	TRBD2	TRBV11-1	TRBJ2-3	TGTGCCAGCAAGGTGGTAGCGGGCGAGCGGTATTTT	CASKVVAGERYF
13	.	TRBV12-3/TRBV12-4	TRBJ1-1	TGTGCCAGCAGTTTTAATGAGCGCCTTGAAGCTTTCTTT	CASSFNERLEAFF
16	TRBD1	TRBV5-4	TRBJ2-2	TGTGCCAGCAGCCTGGACAGGGGATTATGGACCGGGGAGCTGTTTTTT	CASSLDRGLWTGELFF
13	TRBD1	TRBV27	TRBJ1-2	TGTGCCAGCAGGGGACAGGGGGGACATGGCTACACCTTC	CASRGQGGHGYTF
15	.	TRBV3-1/TRBV3-2	TRBJ2-5	TGTGCCAGCAGCCTGACGAGACGGGTACAAGAGACCCAGTACTTC	CASSLTRRVQETQYF